The next 18 T cell receptor beta chains were all read from a single sample in a study of identical twins' blood T cells. In TCRdb, the 5' RACE reads were re-called with MiXCR into one record per CDR3 protein. The table shows a few hundred thousand distinct CDR3 sequences, with roughly 27% occurring only once. Material: PBMCs. The receptors shown here come from a woman aged 18-50 years in good health.

Of note for this clonotype: A read error may be the cause here, since a much bigger clone is one base away. V is TRBV27 and J is TRBJ1-2; D ambiguous. This CDR3 is 13 amino acids long. Germline V gives CDR1 MNHEY, CDR2 SMNVEV (reference sequence). The CDR3 reads CVSSFGANYGYTF. The CDR3 nucleotides are TGTGTCAGCAGTTTTGGGGCTAACTATGGCTACACCTTC.

This chain links TRBV19 with TRBJ1-3, with D possibly being TRBD1 (5 bases). The germline CDR1 and CDR2 sequences are LNHDA and SQIVND (reference sequence). This CDR3 has 11 amino acids. The CDR3 sequence: CGAGTGNTIYF. The CDR3 DNA sequence: TGTGGAGCAGGGACTGGAAACACCATATATTTT.

The V call is TRBV11-2, the J call TRBJ1-3; D is possibly TRBD1 (5 bases). This CDR3 has 14 residues. In germline, CDR1 is SGHAT, CDR2 FQNNGV. V was pared by 3 bases and J by 0 bases, with 6 bases between. CDR3: CASSFDSSGNTIYF. The CDR3 nucleotides read TGTGCCAGCAGCTTCGACAGCTCTGGAAACACCATATATTTT.

The chain links TRBV6-2 or TRBV6-3 to TRBJ2-7; D remains ambiguous. CDR1 MNHEY and CDR2 SVGEGT come from the germline V gene. The CDR3 has 11 amino acids. Trimming left V 6 bases short and J 3 bases short, with 6 bases between. For the CDR3, the DNA is TGTGCCAGCAGAGCGTACTACGAGCAGTACTTC. It translates to CASRAYYEQYF.

This rearrangement joins TRBV29-1 to TRBJ1-4; D gene unclear. Trimming left V 4 bases short and J 5 bases short, with 5 bases between. The CDR3 loop spans 11 amino acids. CDR1 is SQVTM, CDR2 ANQGSEA, per germline. In DNA, the CDR3 is TGCAGCGTTGGCAAGAATGAAAAACTGTTTTTT. Its protein product is CSVGKNEKLFF.

This clonotype was seen repeatedly, ten times or more. The chain uses TRBV19 and TRBJ2-7, with 7 bases lining up with TRBD1. V lost 3 bases to trimming and J lost 0 bases; unmatched junction nucleotides: 5. Germline CDR1 LNHDA, CDR2 SQIVND (reference sequence). The CDR3 runs to 15 residues. The CDR3 protein is CASSIGTAFSYEQYF. Here the CDR3 DNA reads TGTGCCAGTAGTATTGGGACAGCTTTCTCCTACGAGCAGTACTTC.

The chain has TRBV6-5 and TRBJ2-7; D may match TRBD1 or TRBD2 (5 bases each). V lost 2 bases and J lost 3, with 11 bases in between. From germline, CDR1 is MNHEY and CDR2 SVGAGI. This CDR3 has 14 amino acids. The CDR3 spells CASSYPGRYYEQYF. CDR3 coding DNA: TGTGCCAGCAGTTACCCGGGACGGTACTACGAGCAGTACTTC.

V is TRBV20-1 and J is TRBJ2-1; the match to TRBD2 covers 11 bases. The junction had 6 bases not matched to a gene; V was cut back by 3 bases and J by 2 bases. Germline V gene data show CDR1 as DFQATT and CDR2 as SNEGSKA (reference sequence). CDR3 size: 16 residues. CDR3 amino acids: CSASRVTSGTYNEQFF. The CDR3 region has the DNA TGCAGTGCTAGTCGGGTGACTAGCGGGACCTACAATGAGCAGTTCTTC.

This rearrangement joins TRBV7-9 to TRBJ1-1, with D unclear. CDR1 and CDR2 from the germline V gene are SEHNR and FQNEAQ (reference sequence). V lost 0 bases to trimming and J lost 10 bases, with 21 bases between them. The CDR3 contains 16 residues. CDR3 amino acids: CASSLAFQERQGRAFF. The CDR3 DNA reads as TGTGCCAGCAGCTTAGCATTCCAGGAAAGGCAAGGTCGAGCTTTCTTT.

This clonotype showed up just a few times. The chain combines TRBV7-9 with TRBJ1-2; the match to TRBD1 covers 7 bases. CDR3 length equals 13 residues. J was trimmed by 6 bases and V by 4 bases; bases with no gene match: 5. Germline CDR1 SEHNR, CDR2 FQNEAQ (reference sequence). The CDR3 spells CASSYGTVDGYTF. CDR3 nucleotides: TGTGCCAGCAGCTATGGGACAGTGGATGGCTACACCTTC.

The sample holds a few counts of this clonotype. The V and J genes are TRBV5-5 and TRBJ2-7; D is ambiguous. V lost 2 bases to trimming and J lost 2 bases, with 8 bases between them. The CDR3 totals 13 residues. In germline, CDR1 is SGHKS, CDR2 YYEKEE (reference sequence). CDR3 sequence: CASSFVTTYEQYF. In nucleotides, the CDR3 is TGTGCCAGCAGCTTTGTCACCACCTACGAGCAGTACTTC.

Note on this clonotype: One end of the junction varies from germline; a read error may be responsible. V and J are TRBV5-1 and TRBJ1-6; a possible D gene is TRBD1 (6 bases). In germline, CDR1 is SGHRS, CDR2 YFSETQ. The CDR3 is made up of 14 amino acids. This chain's CDR3 is CVSSLRGGGSPLHF. The CDR3 region has the DNA TGCGTCAGCAGCTTGAGAGGGGGAGGCTCACCCCTCCACTTT.

This clonotype came up a few times. CDR3 sequence (DNA): TGCGCCAGCAGCCAAGAGAGTTCCCAGGGGTTCGCCTATAATTCACCCCTCCACTTT. Translating gives CASSQESSQGFAYNSPLHF. V is TRBV4-3 and J is TRBJ1-6; the D gene is possibly TRBD1 (6 bases). V was trimmed by 0 bases and J by 2 bases, leaving 17 bases between them. This CDR3 spans 19 amino acids. Germline-derived CDR1 and CDR2 are LGHNA and YSLEER.

In the case of this clonotype: This sequence may be a read error, since a much larger clone differs from it by one base. J is TRBJ1-1 and V is TRBV7-6, with D perhaps TRBD1 (5 bases). This CDR3 contains 9 residues. CDR1 SGHVS and CDR2 FNYEAQ come from the germline V gene. The CDR3 region is CADDREAFF. DNA of the CDR3: TGTGCGGACGACAGAGAAGCTTTCTTT.

This clonotype was seen a few times. The chain is built from TRBV20-1 and TRBJ2-5; the D gene is possibly TRBD2 (6 bases). V lost 5 bases, J lost 4 bases, and 14 bases lay in between. Germline V gene data show CDR1 as DFQATT and CDR2 as SNEGSKA (reference sequence). The CDR3 loop spans 13 amino acids. CDR3 in DNA: TGCAGTGCTCACCTTGGGGGGTCAGAGACCCAGTACTTC. Translating gives CSAHLGGSETQYF.

This clonotype appeared a few times. The V and J genes are TRBV6-4 and TRBJ2-2; 11 bases agree with TRBD2. V lost 4 bases and J lost 6; bases outside the gene matches: 4. The CDR3 covers 15 residues. The V gene's germline CDR1 is MRHNA and CDR2 SNTAGT. CDR3 amino acids: CASSVLAGDPGELFF. CDR3 DNA sequence: TGTGCCAGCAGTGTACTAGCGGGAGACCCCGGGGAGCTGTTTTTT.

The sample holds a few counts of this clonotype. The V gene is TRBV6-5, the J gene TRBJ2-7; D gene unclear. The V gene lost 6 bases and the J gene lost 3 bases, with 12 bases spanning the gap. Germline-derived CDR1 and CDR2 are MNHEY and SVGAGI. The CDR3 has 13 residues. The CDR3 spells CASSLTPSYEQYF. The CDR3, as DNA: TGTGCCAGCAGCCTTACCCCGAGCTACGAGCAGTACTTC.

Only a few counts were recorded for this clonotype. The chain has TRBV18 and TRBJ1-3, with D unclear. Germline V gene sequence: CDR1 KGHSH, CDR2 LQKENI. This CDR3 has 15 amino acids. V lost 2 bases and J 3 bases, leaving 11 bases between the germline ends. CDR3 DNA: TGTGCCAGCTCACCAACGATGGCGGTTGGAAACACCATATATTTT. Amino acids: CASSPTMAVGNTIYF.